Sequencing of this T cell receptor beta chain was carried out in a study of CD8+ T cells in alopecia areata. Cells that came from pooled cutaneous lymph nodes were sorted using CD4, CD8alpha, NKG2D, NKG2ACE and other markers. Overall study results and limits: Clonality in lesional scalp, especially alopecia totalis/universalis, exceeded that of normal scalp.

RNA was extracted and reverse transcribed into cDNA as the sequencing template. Profiling relied on immunoSEQ multiplex PCR, and the TCRdb table lists in-frame clones only, not all of them. The repertoire consists of about 9,100 clones, none detected only once. Germline CDR1 is NNHDY and CDR2 is SYVADS. The CDR3 loop spans 14 amino acids. J was trimmed by 2 bases and V by 2 bases; bases with no gene match: 1. By sample share, this clone is medium-sized. Its target is unknown. Gene names denote mouse genes. The DNA ends 4 residues before the CDR3 does, and the rest of the CDR3 is filled in from the germline J gene.

The material sequenced was CD8+ T cells sorted from a lymph node. The source of this sequence is a C3H/HeJ mouse with alopecia areata. For this strain, the MHC haplotype corresponds to H2-k. J is TRBJ2-7 and V is TRBV13-3; 10 bases are shared with TRBD2. The DNA read from the CDR3 is TGTGCCAGCAGTGACTGGGGGGGCGCCTAT. This translates into CASSDWGGAY. The CDR3, in full, reads CASSDWGGAYEQYF.